These T cell receptor beta chains were read from a single sample in a study of cytomegalovirus exposure and HLA in healthy donors. TCRdb's copy holds only in-frame clones and misses some; the assay was immunoSEQ multiplex PCR. The sample records under 200,000 clones, roughly four fifths being singletons. Sequenced input: PBMCs. The receptors come from a woman younger than 35 in good health and CMV-seropositive. CDR3s include the opening cysteine and the closing phenylalanine or tryptophan. D genes are given only for firm matches. Clone size is stated in some rows and not others, as once, few, many or a class when expanded.

d_call,clone_size,j_call,v_call,cdr3_nt,cdr3_aa
TRBD2,NA,TRBJ2-5,TRBV7-6,TGTGCCAGCAGCTTGAGGACTAGCGGGGCATGGGAGACCCAGTACTTC,CASSLRTSGAWETQYF
NA,once,TRBJ1-2,TRBV7-2,TGTGCCAGCAGCCACGACCCCCGAGGGCTGAACTATGGCTACACCTTC,CASSHDPRGLNYGYTF
NA,NA,TRBJ1-5,TRBV19,TGTGCCAGTACAAAGGGTACGGGCAGGGTAAGACGCAATCAGCCCCAGCATTTT,CASTKGTGRVRRNQPQHF
NA,NA,TRBJ1-6,TRBV11-3,TGTGCCAGCGCGGAATCGAGCTCCTATAATTCACCCCTCCACTTT,CASAESSSYNSPLHF
TRBD2,NA,TRBJ2-3,TRBV2,TGTGCCAGCAGTGGACGGACTAGCGGGAGCACAGATACGCAGTATTTT,CASSGRTSGSTDTQYF
TRBD1,NA,TRBJ2-7,TRBV10-3,TGTGCCATCAGCGTTCTAAGGACAGGGGGCCTTTCGACGTACGAGCAGTACTTC,CAISVLRTGGLSTYEQYF
NA,NA,TRBJ1-2,TRBV5-6,TGTGCCAGTCAACAGGGCGTTACCCTATGGGGCTACACCTTC,CASQQGVTLWGYTF
NA,NA,TRBJ1-2,TRBV21-1,TGTGCCAGCAGCAAAATAGAGGCCGGAGTAGCGGGACCCCACTTC,CASSKIEAGVAGPHF
NA,NA,TRBJ2-1,TRBV27,TGTGCCAGCAGTTTATTACCCGGGTACTACAATGAGCAGTTCTTC,CASSLLPGYYNEQFF
TRBD1,NA,TRBJ1-1,TRBV19,TGTGCCAGTAGCCTAGACAGGGATGAAGCTTTCTTT,CASSLDRDEAFF
NA,NA,TRBJ2-7,TRBV5-1,TGCGCCAGCAGCTTCGAAGGGGCTTACGAGCAGTACTTC,CASSFEGAYEQYF
NA,NA,TRBJ1-2,TRBV4-2,TGTGCCAGCAGCCCGGGTTACTATGGCTACACCTTC,CASSPGYYGYTF
NA,NA,TRBJ1-1,TRBV4-1,TGCGCCAGCAGCCAATGGCCTGGGGCAATGAACACTGAAGCTTTCTTT,CASSQWPGAMNTEAFF
NA,NA,TRBJ1-4,TRBV14,TGTGCCAGCAGCCGGACACCCACGGTTGCAACTAATGAAAAACTGTTTTTT,CASSRTPTVATNEKLFF
TRBD1,NA,TRBJ2-5,TRBV5-4,TGTGCCAGCAGCTCCCGACAGGGGGGATTTGTAGAGACCCAGTACTTC,CASSSRQGGFVETQYF
NA,NA,TRBJ2-7,TRBV7-2,TGTGCCAGCAGCTTAAAAGGGTTGGGGGACTCGGAATACTACGAGCAGTACTTC,CASSLKGLGDSEYYEQYF
NA,NA,TRBJ1-3,TRBV19,TGTGCCAGTAGTATAGTGTCCACAGGGAACTCTGGAAACACCATATATTTT,CASSIVSTGNSGNTIYF
NA,few,TRBJ1-1,TRBV6-4,TGTGCCAGCAGTGAGGGGGGGGGAACCACTGAAGCTTTCTTT,CASSEGGGTTEAFF
NA,NA,TRBJ1-1,TRBV11-2,TGTGCCAGCAGCTTAGGGCAGGGTTACACTGAAGCTTTCTTT,CASSLGQGYTEAFF
TRBD2,NA,TRBJ2-5,TRBV7-2,TGTGCCAGCAGCTCGGCCGGGACTACGGAAGAGACCCAGTACTTC,CASSSAGTTEETQYF
TRBD2,NA,TRBJ2-2,TRBV6-4,TGTGCCAGCACCCCTAAGCGGGGGGGTGGCACCGGGGAGCTGTTTTTT,CASTPKRGGGTGELFF
TRBD2,NA,TRBJ2-1,TRBV7-6,TGTGCCAGCAGCCACAACAAACTAGCGGGGGGGCCCAATGAGCAGTTCTTC,CASSHNKLAGGPNEQFF
TRBD1,NA,TRBJ2-6,TRBV4-2,TGTGCCAGCAGCCAGGGGACAGAGACAAACTCTGGGGCCAACGTCCTGACTTTC,CASSQGTETNSGANVLTF
NA,NA,TRBJ1-1,TRBV11-1,TGTGCCAGCAGCGAGAGGAGGAGCACTGAAGCTTTCTTT,CASSERRSTEAFF
TRBD1,NA,TRBJ2-3,TRBV2,TGTGCCAGCAGTTTGCAGGACAGGGGTTACACAGATACGCAGTATTTT,CASSLQDRGYTDTQYF
NA,few,TRBJ1-2,TRBV29-1,TGCAGCGTTGGGGTGGGGGCAGCTAACTATGGCTACACCTTC,CSVGVGAANYGYTF
NA,NA,TRBJ2-3,TRBV2,TGTGCCAGCAACCAGGGCAGGGGCACAGATACGCAGTATTTT,CASNQGRGTDTQYF
NA,few,TRBJ1-6,TRBV5-1,TGCGCCAGCAGCTTAACAACCACGGGACCCCTCCACTTT,CASSLTTTGPLHF
TRBD1,NA,TRBJ2-5,TRBV10-3,TGTGCCATCAATACGGGACAGGAGGCAGAGACCCAGTACTTC,CAINTGQEAETQYF
NA,few,TRBJ2-6,TRBV6-1,TGTGCCAGCAGTGTCGATCCAGGGGCGGGGGCCAACGTCCTGACTTTC,CASSVDPGAGANVLTF
TRBD1,NA,TRBJ1-1,TRBV2,TGTGCCAGCAGCGGGGACAGAATGATGGTGAACACTGAAGCTTTCTTT,CASSGDRMMVNTEAFF
TRBD1,NA,TRBJ1-1,TRBV2,TGTGCCAGCAGTGTAGGGACAGGGAAGGGGACTGAAGCTTTCTTT,CASSVGTGKGTEAFF
NA,NA,TRBJ2-2,TRBV7-2,TGTGCCAGCAGCGTTAACGGGGGTGACACCGGGGAGCTGTTTTTT,CASSVNGGDTGELFF
NA,NA,TRBJ2-7,TRBV30,TGTGCCTGGAGGCGCCCCAATCAGGGGTACGAGCAGTACTTC,CAWRRPNQGYEQYF
TRBD2,NA,TRBJ2-1,TRBV9,TGTGCCAGGATGGGCCCTCCCGGGACTAGCAGAACTGGGGGGAATGAGCAGTTCTTC,CARMGPPGTSRTGGNEQFF
TRBD1,NA,TRBJ1-2,TRBV30,TGTGCCTGGAGCCTAACAGGGGGCGCGGATGGCTACACCTTC,CAWSLTGGADGYTF
NA,NA,TRBJ1-2,TRBV5-1,TGCGCCAGCAGCTTGGTGACGGTGGGGCACCCCTCAGGCTATGGCTACACCTTC,CASSLVTVGHPSGYGYTF
NA,NA,TRBJ2-3,TRBV30,TGTGCCTGGAATAGGGGTGGCACAGATACGCAGTATTTT,CAWNRGGTDTQYF
NA,NA,TRBJ2-1,TRBV7-2,TGTGCCAGCAGCTTACAGGGTTACGGCAACAATGAGCAGTTCTTC,CASSLQGYGNNEQFF
NA,NA,TRBJ1-4,TRBV10-2,TGCGCCACCCCGTTCAGGGCCTGGCGACGTGAAGAAAAACTGTTTTTT,CATPFRAWRREEKLFF
NA,NA,TRBJ1-1,TRBV29-1,TGCAGCGGAGACTTCAGGGAACGAGCTTTCTTT,CSGDFRERAFF
NA,NA,TRBJ2-7,TRBV5-6,TGTGCCAGCAGCTCCGGGACTCGCTCCTACGAGCAGTACTTC,CASSSGTRSYEQYF